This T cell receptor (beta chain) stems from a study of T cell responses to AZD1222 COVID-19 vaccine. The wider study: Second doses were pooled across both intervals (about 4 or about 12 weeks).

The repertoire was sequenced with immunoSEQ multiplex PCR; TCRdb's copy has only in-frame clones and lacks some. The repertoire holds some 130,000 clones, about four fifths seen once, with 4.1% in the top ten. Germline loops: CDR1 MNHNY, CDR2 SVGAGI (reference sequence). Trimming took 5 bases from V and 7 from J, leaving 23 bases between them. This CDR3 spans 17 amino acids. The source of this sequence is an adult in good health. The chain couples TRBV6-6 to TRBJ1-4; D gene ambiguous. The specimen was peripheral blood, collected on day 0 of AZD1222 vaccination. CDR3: CASSPIVLTARPEKLFF. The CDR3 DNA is TGTGCCAGCAGTCCTATCGTCCTAACAGCGCGTCCTGAAAAACTGTTTTTT.